These T cell receptor beta chains were read from a single sample in a study of cytomegalovirus exposure and HLA in healthy donors. Profiled with immunoSEQ multiplex PCR; TCRdb holds only in-frame clones, not every one. The table has roughly 150,000 clones, roughly 80% seen once. Specimen: PBMCs. Source of these receptors: a middle-aged man in good health and CMV-seropositive. Both conserved end residues are part of each CDR3. Fields, in order: clone size, J gene, CDR3 length, V gene, D gene, CDR3 protein, CDR3 DNA. The D gene is left open where the match is weak. The listing skips clone size in some rows; elsewhere it reads once, few, many or a size class.

clone size: -; J gene: TRBJ2-5; CDR3 length: 18; V gene: TRBV10-2; D gene: TRBD2; CDR3 protein: CASRLGLAGGREQETQYF; CDR3 DNA: TGCGCCAGCAGACTCGGACTAGCGGGGGGGCGCGAACAAGAGACCCAGTACTTC
clone size: -; J gene: TRBJ1-6; CDR3 length: 15; V gene: TRBV9; D gene: -; CDR3 protein: CASSVDSGRDSPLHF; CDR3 DNA: TGTGCCAGCAGCGTAGACTCAGGGAGGGATTCACCCCTCCACTTT
clone size: -; J gene: TRBJ1-2; CDR3 length: 14; V gene: TRBV5-4; D gene: TRBD1; CDR3 protein: CASSAGQINYGYTF; CDR3 DNA: TGTGCCAGCAGCGCGGGACAGATTAACTATGGCTACACCTTC
clone size: -; J gene: TRBJ1-2; CDR3 length: 17; V gene: TRBV4-3; D gene: -; CDR3 protein: CASSQGPADRQGYGYTF; CDR3 DNA: TGCGCCAGCAGCCAAGGGCCGGCCGACAGGCAAGGCTATGGCTACACCTTC
clone size: -; J gene: TRBJ2-3; CDR3 length: 16; V gene: TRBV5-4; D gene: TRBD1; CDR3 protein: CASSSPGQRTTDTQYF; CDR3 DNA: TGTGCCAGCAGCTCACCGGGACAGCGGACCACAGATACGCAGTATTTT
clone size: -; J gene: TRBJ2-3; CDR3 length: 14; V gene: TRBV9; D gene: -; CDR3 protein: CASSVALGPDTQYF; CDR3 DNA: TGTGCCAGCAGCGTAGCTCTAGGCCCAGATACGCAGTATTTT
clone size: -; J gene: TRBJ2-7; CDR3 length: 15; V gene: TRBV7-8; D gene: -; CDR3 protein: CASSYGGGHGSEQYF; CDR3 DNA: TGTGCCAGCAGTTACGGCGGGGGCCACGGCTCCGAGCAGTACTTC
clone size: -; J gene: TRBJ2-1; CDR3 length: 15; V gene: TRBV27; D gene: TRBD2; CDR3 protein: CASRTSGSSYNEQFF; CDR3 DNA: TGTGCCAGCAGAACGAGCGGGAGCTCCTACAATGAGCAGTTCTTC
clone size: -; J gene: TRBJ1-2; CDR3 length: 14; V gene: TRBV25-1; D gene: TRBD1; CDR3 protein: CASRETGAGYGYTF; CDR3 DNA: TGTGCCAGCAGGGAAACAGGGGCCGGCTATGGCTACACCTTC
clone size: -; J gene: TRBJ2-3; CDR3 length: 17; V gene: TRBV9; D gene: -; CDR3 protein: CASSPTVQGAGTDTQYF; CDR3 DNA: TGTGCCAGCAGCCCGACGGTACAGGGAGCGGGCACAGATACGCAGTATTTT
clone size: -; J gene: TRBJ1-1; CDR3 length: 15; V gene: TRBV18; D gene: -; CDR3 protein: CASSPRQRGSTEAFF; CDR3 DNA: TGTGCCAGCTCACCTCGACAGCGGGGGTCCACTGAAGCTTTCTTT
clone size: -; J gene: TRBJ1-2; CDR3 length: 15; V gene: TRBV6-6; D gene: -; CDR3 protein: CASSYADTGNYGYTF; CDR3 DNA: TGTGCCAGCAGTTATGCGGACACAGGGAACTATGGCTACACCTTC
clone size: few; J gene: TRBJ2-5; CDR3 length: 15; V gene: TRBV23-1; D gene: -; CDR3 protein: CASSQWRGRQETQYF; CDR3 DNA: TGCGCCAGCAGTCAATGGCGGGGTCGCCAAGAGACCCAGTACTTC
clone size: -; J gene: TRBJ1-5; CDR3 length: 17; V gene: TRBV27; D gene: TRBD1; CDR3 protein: CASSLLAGQGPNQPQHF; CDR3 DNA: TGTGCCAGCAGTCTCTTAGCAGGACAGGGCCCAAATCAGCCCCAGCATTTT
clone size: -; J gene: TRBJ2-2; CDR3 length: 15; V gene: TRBV9; D gene: TRBD1; CDR3 protein: CASSVPRTGTGELFF; CDR3 DNA: TGTGCCAGCAGCGTACCCAGGACAGGCACCGGGGAGCTGTTTTTT
clone size: -; J gene: TRBJ1-2; CDR3 length: 13; V gene: TRBV7-8; D gene: -; CDR3 protein: CASSLSGAGGYTF; CDR3 DNA: TGTGCCAGCAGCTTATCAGGGGCAGGTGGCTACACCTTC
clone size: -; J gene: TRBJ1-1; CDR3 length: 14; V gene: TRBV5-1; D gene: TRBD1; CDR3 protein: CASQYRGMNTEAFF; CDR3 DNA: TGCGCCAGCCAATACAGGGGGATGAACACTGAAGCTTTCTTT
clone size: few; J gene: TRBJ1-1; CDR3 length: 15; V gene: TRBV28; D gene: -; CDR3 protein: CASSTSGQGGTEAFF; CDR3 DNA: -
clone size: once; J gene: TRBJ1-1; CDR3 length: 16; V gene: TRBV5-4; D gene: TRBD1; CDR3 protein: CASSIWDRTTGTEAFF; CDR3 DNA: TGTGCCAGCAGCATATGGGACAGGACAACGGGTACTGAAGCTTTCTTT
clone size: -; J gene: TRBJ1-5; CDR3 length: 19; V gene: TRBV15; D gene: TRBD1; CDR3 protein: CATSRWGLPGQGSGEPQHF; CDR3 DNA: TGTGCCACCAGCAGGTGGGGCTTACCGGGACAGGGGTCAGGAGAGCCCCAGCATTTT
clone size: -; J gene: TRBJ2-7; CDR3 length: 16; V gene: TRBV5-1; D gene: -; CDR3 protein: CASSPVTSAFPYEQYF; CDR3 DNA: TGCGCCAGCAGCCCGGTGACATCGGCTTTTCCCTACGAGCAGTACTTC
clone size: -; J gene: TRBJ2-5; CDR3 length: 13; V gene: TRBV7-6; D gene: TRBD2; CDR3 protein: CASMGGEQETQYF; CDR3 DNA: TGTGCCAGCATGGGAGGGGAGCAAGAGACCCAGTACTTC
clone size: few; J gene: TRBJ1-6; CDR3 length: 15; V gene: TRBV30; D gene: TRBD1; CDR3 protein: CAWSLTGTGNSPLHF; CDR3 DNA: TGTGCCTGGAGTCTAACCGGGACAGGAAATTCACCCCTCCACTTT
clone size: -; J gene: TRBJ1-6; CDR3 length: 16; V gene: TRBV15; D gene: -; CDR3 protein: CATSRDLQGPNSPLHF; CDR3 DNA: TGTGCCACCAGCAGAGATCTGCAGGGGCCTAATTCACCCCTCCACTTT
clone size: -; J gene: TRBJ1-4; CDR3 length: 15; V gene: TRBV7-9; D gene: -; CDR3 protein: CASSLLPGHNEKLFF; CDR3 DNA: TGTGCCAGCAGCTTATTACCGGGACACAATGAAAAACTGTTTTTT
clone size: once; J gene: TRBJ2-3; CDR3 length: 16; V gene: TRBV2; D gene: TRBD1; CDR3 protein: CASRGPGQGSLYTQYF; CDR3 DNA: TGTGCCAGCAGGGGACCGGGACAGGGTTCTCTCTATACGCAGTATTTT